This T cell receptor beta chain was retrieved from a study of blood T cells in healthy people across ages. Looking at the study overall: Template switching captured about one barcoded beta molecule per two T cells. Study-wide results and limits: Versus aged donors, long-lived donors had higher diversity and more naive CD4+ cells.

This clonotype was found many times. What it binds is not known. CDR1 and CDR2 (germline): LNHNV, YYDKDF (reference sequence). The CDR3 has 16 amino acids. V dropped 3 bases and J dropped 4; count of bases not matched to a gene: 10. The authors ran a second PCR of roughly 6 to 12 cycles using a sample-barcoded 5' primer and a J-beta primer mix. Researchers report that a template-switch adaptor with 12 random nucleotides tagged each cDNA molecule. MiXCR was run by TCRdb on the 5' RACE reads, yielding one entry per CDR3 protein. The sample yields 650,000 to 700,000 distinct CDR3 sequences, approximately 30% seen once.

The sequence was obtained from a woman older than 75 in good health. V gene TRBV15 combines with J gene TRBJ1-2; 8 bases agree with TRBD1. Input material: blood. CDR3 sequence (DNA): TGTGCCACCAGCAGCCTCGGACAGGGAGTAGGCTATGGCTACACCTTC. Amino acid sequence: CATSSLGQGVGYGYTF.